The 16 T cell receptor beta chains reported below all come from one sample, sequenced in a study of T cells in Graves' hyperthyroidism and ophthalmopathy. Template material for amplifying TCR beta CDR3 regions consisted of RNA transcripts. First-round RT-PCR targeting the TCR CDR3 was performed with the HTBI primer set. From the multiplex PCR reads, TCRdb called clonotypes with MiXCR, one entry per CDR3 protein. The sample lists fewer than 700,000 distinct CDR3 sequences, around 15% occurring once. The sequenced sample was blood. These receptors were collected from a woman between 25 and 40 years old with Graves' hyperthyroidism.

In this sample, this clonotype turned up a few times. This chain uses TRBV4-3 with TRBJ1-4; 7 nucleotides align to TRBD1. V gave up 2 bases and J gave up 0 bases; unmatched junction bases: 3. This CDR3 is 16 amino acids long. Per the germline V gene, CDR1 is LGHNA and CDR2 is YSLEER. The CDR3 nucleotides are TGCGCCAGCAGCCAACCAGGGGGAGCAACTAATGAAAAACTGTTTTTT. This sequence encodes CASSQPGGATNEKLFF.

This clonotype appeared many times. The gene calls are TRBV6-1 and TRBJ2-6; 8 bases match TRBD1. The CDR3 consists of 15 residues. V gave up 6 bases and J gave up 0 bases; unmatched junction bases: 1. The germline V gene encodes CDR1 MNHNS and CDR2 SASEGT. CDR3 amino acids: CASSQGASGANVLTF. The CDR3, as DNA: TGTGCCAGCAGCCAGGGGGCCTCTGGGGCCAACGTCCTGACTTTC.

Ten or more counts support this clonotype. The rearrangement joins TRBV12-3 or TRBV12-4 to TRBJ1-5, with D perhaps matching TRBD1 (5 bases). The CDR3 runs 15 residues. Trimming left V 6 bases short and J 3 bases short, with 15 bases between. Here the CDR3 DNA reads TGTGCCAGCAGGTCCTCCGGGACGGTCAATCAGCCCCAGCATTTT. It codes for CASRSSGTVNQPQHF.

This clonotype was found a few times. The chain is built from TRBV9 and TRBJ2-3; D tentatively reads TRBD1 or TRBD2 (5 bases each). The CDR3 loop spans 18 amino acids. Germline V CDR1 and CDR2: SGDLS, YYNGEE. V was pared by 0 bases and J by 2 bases, with 19 bases between. The CDR3 sequence is CASSVVPRDPLSTDTQYF. CDR3 DNA sequence: TGTGCCAGCAGCGTAGTGCCCCGGGACCCTCTCTCCACAGATACGCAGTATTTT.

This clonotype has at least ten counts. The chain has TRBV11-2 and TRBJ2-1; D unclear. Germline assignment: CDR1 SGHAT and CDR2 FQNNGV. V shed 3 bases and J shed 3 bases, with 6 bases lying between them. The CDR3 covers 13 residues. Here the CDR3 DNA reads TGTGCCAGCAGCTTTGGCAACTACAATGAGCAGTTCTTC. Protein sequence: CASSFGNYNEQFF.

In its sample, this clonotype was seen many times. The genes are TRBV7-3 and TRBJ1-1; 7 positions agree with TRBD1. Germline trimming cut 5 bases from V and 3 bases from J; bases unmatched to any gene: 15. This CDR3 has 17 amino acids. CDR1 and CDR2 (germline): SGHTA, FQGTGA. CDR3 in DNA: TGTGCCAGCAGCCCAATGGAACAGGGGAGGGGTTACACTGAAGCTTTCTTT. It translates to CASSPMEQGRGYTEAFF.

Many counts were recorded for this clonotype. V usage is TRBV6-5 and J usage is TRBJ2-1; no reliable D call. Trimming shortened V by 1 base and J by 5 bases, and 6 bases separated the two germline ends. The germline V gene has CDR1 MNHEY and CDR2 SVGAGI. The CDR3 runs 13 residues. CDR3 nucleotides: TGTGCCAGCAGTTACTGGCAGGACAATGAGCAGTTCTTC. Its protein product is CASSYWQDNEQFF.

At least ten counts were recorded for this clonotype. V and J are TRBV20-1 and TRBJ1-1; tentative D call: TRBD1 (6 bases). The CDR3 is made up of 17 amino acids. Germline V lookup: CDR1 DFQATT, CDR2 SNEGSKA (reference sequence). V gave up 0 bases and J gave up 3 bases, with 20 bases separating them. The DNA for the CDR3 is TGCAGTGCTAGAGATCTGGGCAGGGGTGCCATCGACACTGAAGCTTTCTTT. Residues: CSARDLGRGAIDTEAFF.

In DNA, the CDR3 is TGTGCCAGCAGCTTGCCTTCCAGGGGCCACACTGAAGCTTTCTTT. This sequence encodes CASSLPSRGHTEAFF. The V gene is TRBV7-2, the J gene TRBJ1-1; perhaps TRBD1 as D (6 bases). CDR1 is SGHTA, CDR2 FQGNSA, per germline. This CDR3 is built from 15 residues. Trimming pared 3 bases from V and 3 bases from J, leaving 14 bases between.

The sample holds a few counts of this clonotype. V and J are TRBV6-1 and TRBJ1-1; D is possibly TRBD1 (6 bases). The CDR3 has 13 amino acids. CDR1 and CDR2 from the germline V gene are MNHNS and SASEGT. V was pared by 5 bases and J by 6 bases, with 13 bases between. The CDR3 DNA is TGTGCCAGCAGTACACAGGGTCTCTCTGAAGCTTTCTTT. Translating it yields CASSTQGLSEAFF.

A few counts support this clonotype. The rearrangement links TRBV11-3 to TRBJ2-2; D gene ambiguous. This CDR3 has 15 amino acids. V lost 1 base and J lost 1, with 7 bases in between. Germline CDR1 SGHNT, CDR2 YENEEA. For the CDR3, the DNA is TGTGCCAGCAGCTTAGCTCTAGAGAACACCGGGGAGCTGTTTTTT. Translated, it gives CASSLALENTGELFF.

The gene calls are TRBV6-1 and TRBJ2-1; tentatively, D is TRBD2 (5 bases). The CDR3 runs 13 residues. V lost 7 bases and J lost 4, with 11 bases in between. Germline V gene sequence: CDR1 MNHNS, CDR2 SASEGT. Here the CDR3 reads CASTLGGYNEQFF. In DNA form, the CDR3 reads TGTGCCAGCACATTAGGCGGGTACAATGAGCAGTTCTTC.

This clonotype was counted between two and nine times. The CDR3 DNA reads as TGTGCCAGCAGTGAATGGGACGGGGGGGCTGGGGCCAACGTCCTGACTTTC. Amino acids: CASSEWDGGAGANVLTF. The chain uses TRBV2 and TRBJ2-6; 8 bases map to TRBD2. The CDR3 has 17 residues. Germline assignment: CDR1 SNHLY and CDR2 FYNNEI. V was pared by 2 bases and J by 2 bases, with 5 bases of the junction left unmatched.

This clonotype was observed at least ten times. The genes are TRBV15 and TRBJ1-2, with a weak D call TRBD1 (5 bases). CDR1 LNHNV and CDR2 YYDKDF come from the germline V gene (reference sequence). Trimming removed 3 bases at V and 0 bases at J, with 11 bases between. The length of the CDR3 is 15 residues. This chain's CDR3 is CATSSPGGANYGYTF. CDR3 in DNA: TGTGCCACCAGCAGTCCGGGGGGGGCTAACTATGGCTACACCTTC.

In this sample, this clonotype turned up a few times. The J gene is TRBJ1-4, the V gene TRBV5-6; D may be TRBD1 (6 bases). The germline V and J ends were trimmed by 3 bases and 6 bases, with 12 bases remaining between them. The CDR3 is 14 amino acids. Germline assignment: CDR1 SGHDT and CDR2 YYEEEE. CDR3 residues: CASSWGLGDEKLFF. CDR3 DNA: TGTGCCAGCAGCTGGGGGCTAGGGGATGAAAAACTGTTTTTT.

This clonotype has at least ten counts. The chain recombines TRBV5-1 with TRBJ2-3, with D uncertain. CDR1 is SGHRS, CDR2 YFSETQ, per germline. CDR3 length: 13 residues. V was pared by 5 bases and J by 2 bases, with 9 bases between. CDR3 protein: CASRSHTTDTQYF. The CDR3 coding sequence is TGCGCCAGCAGGAGTCACACCACAGATACGCAGTATTTT.